This entry lists 4 T cell receptor beta chains sequenced from one sample in a study of beta chain features in type 1 diabetes. TCRB transcripts that were expressed got sequenced, as all of the isolated RNA had been reverse transcribed. Only in-frame clones appear in the TCRdb table, and some are missing; sequencing was by immunoSEQ multiplex PCR. The table shows a few hundred thousand clones, with about 11% occurring only once. Sequencing was carried out using naive CD4+ T cells from blood. All receptors come from a woman aged 25 to 39 in good health.

This clone has just a few counts. The rearrangement joins TRBV5-6 to TRBJ2-7; 12 nucleotides agree with TRBD1. Germline assignment: CDR1 SGHDT and CDR2 YYEEEE. Germline trimming cut 2 bases from V and 12 bases from J; bases unmatched to any gene: 12. The CDR3 loop spans 15 amino acids. This CDR3 is CASSLRDRGRSGAYF. CDR3 coding DNA: TGTGCCAGCAGCTTACGGGACAGGGGGCGATCGGGAGCGTACTTC.

This clone has just a few counts. J is TRBJ2-3 and V is TRBV7-9; possible D gene TRBD2, 6 bases. From germline, CDR1 is SEHNR and CDR2 FQNEAQ (reference sequence). The V end lost 8 bases, the J end lost 2 bases, and 11 bases lay between the germline ends. The CDR3 is 13 amino acids. The CDR3 protein is CASPGEATDTQYF. The CDR3 coding sequence is TGTGCCAGCCCGGGGGAGGCCACAGATACGCAGTATTTT.

This clone was seen only a few times. The chain is built from TRBV29-1 and TRBJ2-4, with D perhaps matching TRBD2 (6 bases). CDR1 SQVTM and CDR2 ANQGSEA come from the germline V gene. The CDR3 runs to 16 residues. With 2 bases removed from V and 6 bases from J, the gap between germline ends came to 20 bases. The CDR3 loop is CSVERGTTSLGNIQYF. DNA of the CDR3: TGCAGCGTTGAACGGGGAACGACTAGTCTGGGAAACATTCAGTACTTC.

J is TRBJ2-7 and V is TRBV21-1; TRBD1 is the table's D call, not checked against the DNA. TRBV21-1 counts as a pseudogene. This CDR3 comprises 18 residues. As DNA, the CDR3 is TGTGCCAGCAGTTCCACGTCTAAGCAGGGGGCGGGTTTCTACGAGCAGTACTTC. Its translation is CASSSTSKQGAGFYEQYF.